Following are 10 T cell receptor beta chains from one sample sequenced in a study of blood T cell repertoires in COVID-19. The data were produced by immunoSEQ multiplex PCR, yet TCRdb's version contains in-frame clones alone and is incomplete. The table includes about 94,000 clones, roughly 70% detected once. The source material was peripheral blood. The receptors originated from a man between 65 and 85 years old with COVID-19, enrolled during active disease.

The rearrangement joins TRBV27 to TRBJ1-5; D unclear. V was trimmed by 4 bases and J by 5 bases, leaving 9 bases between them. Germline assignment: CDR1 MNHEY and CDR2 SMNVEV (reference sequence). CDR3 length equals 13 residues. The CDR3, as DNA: TGTGCCAGCAGTTCAGACACTTATCAGCCCCAGCATTTT. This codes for CASSSDTYQPQHF.

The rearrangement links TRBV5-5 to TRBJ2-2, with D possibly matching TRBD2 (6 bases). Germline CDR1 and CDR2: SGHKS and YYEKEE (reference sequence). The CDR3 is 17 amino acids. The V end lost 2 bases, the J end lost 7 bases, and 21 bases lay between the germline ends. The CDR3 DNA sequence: TGTGCCAGCAGCTTTGGTGAATTACTAGCAATAGTCGGGGAGCTGTTTTTT. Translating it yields CASSFGELLAIVGELFF.

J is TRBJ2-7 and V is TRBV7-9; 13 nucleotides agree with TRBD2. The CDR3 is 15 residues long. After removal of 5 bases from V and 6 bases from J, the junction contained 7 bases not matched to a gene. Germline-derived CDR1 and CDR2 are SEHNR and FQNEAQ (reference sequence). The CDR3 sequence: CASSEGLAGAFEQYF. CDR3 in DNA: TGTGCCAGCAGCGAAGGACTAGCGGGAGCTTTCGAGCAGTACTTC.

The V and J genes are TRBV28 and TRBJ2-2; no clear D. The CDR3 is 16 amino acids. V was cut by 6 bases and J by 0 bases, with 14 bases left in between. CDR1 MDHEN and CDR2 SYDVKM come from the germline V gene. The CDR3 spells CASRVGETANTGELFF. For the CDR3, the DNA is TGTGCCAGCAGGGTGGGTGAAACAGCGAACACCGGGGAGCTGTTTTTT.

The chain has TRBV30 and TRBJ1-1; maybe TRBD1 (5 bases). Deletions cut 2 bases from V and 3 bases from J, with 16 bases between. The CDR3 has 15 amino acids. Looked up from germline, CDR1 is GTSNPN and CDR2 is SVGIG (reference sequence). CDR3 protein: CAWSSYWGGDTEAFF. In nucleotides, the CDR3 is TGTGCCTGGAGTAGTTATTGGGGGGGAGACACTGAAGCTTTCTTT.

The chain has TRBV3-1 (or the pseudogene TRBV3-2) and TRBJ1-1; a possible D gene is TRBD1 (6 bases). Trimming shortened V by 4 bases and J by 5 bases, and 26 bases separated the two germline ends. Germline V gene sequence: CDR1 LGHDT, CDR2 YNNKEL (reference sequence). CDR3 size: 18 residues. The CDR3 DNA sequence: TGTGCCAGCAGCCCCATGCGGGGGGCGACGGTAGGTCGGACTGAAGCTTTCTTT. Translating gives CASSPMRGATVGRTEAFF.

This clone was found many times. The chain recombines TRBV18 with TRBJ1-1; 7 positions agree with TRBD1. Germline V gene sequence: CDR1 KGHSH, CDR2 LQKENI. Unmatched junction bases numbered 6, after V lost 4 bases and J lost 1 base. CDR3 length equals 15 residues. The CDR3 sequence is CASSQQTGKNTEAFF. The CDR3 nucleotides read TGTGCCAGCTCACAACAGACAGGGAAGAACACTGAAGCTTTCTTT.

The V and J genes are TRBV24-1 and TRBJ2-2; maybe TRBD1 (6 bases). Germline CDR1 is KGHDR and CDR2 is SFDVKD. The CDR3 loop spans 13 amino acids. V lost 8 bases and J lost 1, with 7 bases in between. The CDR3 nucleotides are TGTGCCACCAAACAGGGGAACACCGGGGAGCTGTTTTTT. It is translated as CATKQGNTGELFF.

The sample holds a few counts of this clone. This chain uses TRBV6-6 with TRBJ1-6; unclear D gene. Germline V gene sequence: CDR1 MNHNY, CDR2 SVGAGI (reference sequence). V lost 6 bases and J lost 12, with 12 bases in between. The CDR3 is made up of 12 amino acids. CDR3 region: CASSYLYRPLHF. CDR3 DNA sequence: TGTGCCAGCAGCTACCTCTACCGACCCCTCCACTTT.

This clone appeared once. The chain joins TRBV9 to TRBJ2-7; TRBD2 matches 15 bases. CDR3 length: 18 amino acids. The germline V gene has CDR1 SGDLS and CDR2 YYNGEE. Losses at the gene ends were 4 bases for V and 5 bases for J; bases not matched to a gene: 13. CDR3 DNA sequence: TGTGCCAGCAGCCCTAGCGGACTAGCGGGAGGGTACACGAACGAGCAGTACTTC. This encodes CASSPSGLAGGYTNEQYF. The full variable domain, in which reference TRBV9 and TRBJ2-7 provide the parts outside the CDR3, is DSGVTQTPKHLITATGQRVTLRCSPRSGDLSVYWYQQSLDQGLQFLIQYYNGEERAKGNILERFSAQQFPDLHSELNLSSLELGDSALYFCASSPSGLAGGYTNEQYFGPGTRLTVT.